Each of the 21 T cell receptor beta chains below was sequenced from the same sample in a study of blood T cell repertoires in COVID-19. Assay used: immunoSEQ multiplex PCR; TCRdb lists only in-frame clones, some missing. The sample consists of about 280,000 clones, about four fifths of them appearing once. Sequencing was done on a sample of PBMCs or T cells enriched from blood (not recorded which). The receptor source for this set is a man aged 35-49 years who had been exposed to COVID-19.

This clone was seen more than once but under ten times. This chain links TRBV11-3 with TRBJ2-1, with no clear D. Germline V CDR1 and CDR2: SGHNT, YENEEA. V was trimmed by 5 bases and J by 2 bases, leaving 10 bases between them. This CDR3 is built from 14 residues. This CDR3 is CASSKPGAYNEQFF. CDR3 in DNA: TGTGCCAGCAGCAAACCGGGTGCCTACAATGAGCAGTTCTTC.

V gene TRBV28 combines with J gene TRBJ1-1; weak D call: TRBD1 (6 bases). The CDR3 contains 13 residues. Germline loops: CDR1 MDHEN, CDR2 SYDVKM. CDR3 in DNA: TGTGCTGCGGAGGACAGCGCTTATTCTGAAGCTTTCTTT. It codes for CAAEDSAYSEAFF.

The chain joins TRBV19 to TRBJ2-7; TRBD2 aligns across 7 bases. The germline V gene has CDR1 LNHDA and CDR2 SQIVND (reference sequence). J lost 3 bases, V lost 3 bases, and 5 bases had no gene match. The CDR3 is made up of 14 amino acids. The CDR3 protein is CASSIGGVGYEQYF. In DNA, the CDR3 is TGTGCCAGTAGTATTGGGGGGGTTGGCTACGAGCAGTACTTC.

As DNA, the CDR3 is TGTGCCAGCAGCCAACTCGATGAGCAGTTCTTC. Translated, it gives CASSQLDEQFF. This rearrangement joins TRBV6-5 to TRBJ2-1; no clear D gene. Per the germline V gene, CDR1 is MNHEY and CDR2 is SVGAGI. V lost 6 bases, J lost 8 bases, and 8 bases lay in between. CDR3 length: 11 amino acids.

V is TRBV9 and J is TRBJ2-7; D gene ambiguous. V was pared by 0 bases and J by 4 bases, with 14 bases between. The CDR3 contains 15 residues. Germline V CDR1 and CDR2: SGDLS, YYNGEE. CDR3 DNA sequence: TGTGCCAGCAGCGTAGGAGTGGATTGGAGATACGAGCAGTACTTC. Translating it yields CASSVGVDWRYEQYF.

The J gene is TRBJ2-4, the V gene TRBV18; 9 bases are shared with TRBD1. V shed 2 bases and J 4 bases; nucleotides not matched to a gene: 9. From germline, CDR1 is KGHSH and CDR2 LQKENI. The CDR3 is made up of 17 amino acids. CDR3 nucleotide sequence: TGTGCCAGCTCACCATCGGCTGGGGACAGGGTAAAAAACATTCAGTACTTC. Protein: CASSPSAGDRVKNIQYF.

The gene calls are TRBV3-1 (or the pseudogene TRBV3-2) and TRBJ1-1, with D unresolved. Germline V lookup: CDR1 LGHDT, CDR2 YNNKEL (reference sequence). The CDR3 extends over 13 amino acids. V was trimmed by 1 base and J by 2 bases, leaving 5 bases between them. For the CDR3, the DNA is TGTGCCAGCAGCCAAGGAGTAAACACTGAAGCTTTCTTT. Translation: CASSQGVNTEAFF.

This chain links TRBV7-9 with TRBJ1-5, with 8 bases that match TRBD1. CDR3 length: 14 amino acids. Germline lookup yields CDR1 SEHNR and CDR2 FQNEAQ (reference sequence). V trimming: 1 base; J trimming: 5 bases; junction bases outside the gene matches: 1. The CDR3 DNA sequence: TGTGCCAGCAGCTTAGGGACAGGGTATCAGCCCCAGCATTTT. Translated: CASSLGTGYQPQHF. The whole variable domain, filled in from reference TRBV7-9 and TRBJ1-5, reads DTGVSQNPRHKITKRGQNVTFRCDPISEHNRLYWYRQTLGQGPEFLTYFQNEAQLEKSRLLSDRFSAERPKGSFSTLEIQRTEQGDSAMYLCASSLGTGYQPQHFGDGTRLSIL.

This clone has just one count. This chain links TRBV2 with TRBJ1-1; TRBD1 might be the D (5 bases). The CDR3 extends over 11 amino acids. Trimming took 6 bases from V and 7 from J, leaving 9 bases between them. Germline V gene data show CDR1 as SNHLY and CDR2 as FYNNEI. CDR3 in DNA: TGTGCCAGCAGACCAGGGTATGAAGCTTTCTTT. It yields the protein CASRPGYEAFF. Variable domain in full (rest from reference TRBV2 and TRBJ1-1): EPEVTQTPSHQVTQMGQEVILRCVPISNHLYFYWYRQILGQKVEFLVSFYNNEISEKSEIFDDQFSVERPDGSNFTLKIRSTKLEDSAMYFCASRPGYEAFFGQGTRLTVV.

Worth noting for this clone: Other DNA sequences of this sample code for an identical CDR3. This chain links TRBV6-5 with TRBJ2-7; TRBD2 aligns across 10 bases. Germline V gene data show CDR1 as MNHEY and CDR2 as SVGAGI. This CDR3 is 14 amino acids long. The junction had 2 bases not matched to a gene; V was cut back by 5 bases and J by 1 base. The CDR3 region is CASSRTSGSYEQYF. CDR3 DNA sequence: TGTGCCAGCAGTCGGACTAGCGGATCCTACGAGCAGTACTTC.

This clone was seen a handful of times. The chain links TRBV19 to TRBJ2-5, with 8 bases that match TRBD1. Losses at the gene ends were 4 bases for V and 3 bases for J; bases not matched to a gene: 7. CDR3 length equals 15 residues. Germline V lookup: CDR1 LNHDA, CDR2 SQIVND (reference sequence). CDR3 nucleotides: TGTGCCAGTAGTACCTCAGCGGACAGGGAAGAGACCCAGTACTTC. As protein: CASSTSADREETQYF.

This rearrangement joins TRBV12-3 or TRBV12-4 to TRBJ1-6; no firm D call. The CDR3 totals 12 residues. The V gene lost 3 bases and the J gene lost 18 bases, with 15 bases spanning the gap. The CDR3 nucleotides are TGTGCCAGCAGTTTTGGGGTGGAGGAACCCCACTTT. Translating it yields CASSFGVEEPHF.

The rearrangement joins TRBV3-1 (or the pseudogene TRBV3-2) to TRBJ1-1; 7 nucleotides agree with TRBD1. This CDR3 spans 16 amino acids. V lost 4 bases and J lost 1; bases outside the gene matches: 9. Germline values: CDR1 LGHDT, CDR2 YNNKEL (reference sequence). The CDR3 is CASSPGRGQWNTEAFF. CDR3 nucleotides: TGTGCCAGCAGCCCCGGGAGGGGGCAATGGAACACTGAAGCTTTCTTT.

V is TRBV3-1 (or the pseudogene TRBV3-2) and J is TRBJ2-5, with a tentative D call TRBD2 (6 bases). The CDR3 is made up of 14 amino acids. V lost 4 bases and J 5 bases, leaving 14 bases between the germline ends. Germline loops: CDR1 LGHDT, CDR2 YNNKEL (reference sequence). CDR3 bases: TGTGCCAGCAGCCCGCGGAGGGCCCAGGAGACCCAGTACTTC. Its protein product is CASSPRRAQETQYF.

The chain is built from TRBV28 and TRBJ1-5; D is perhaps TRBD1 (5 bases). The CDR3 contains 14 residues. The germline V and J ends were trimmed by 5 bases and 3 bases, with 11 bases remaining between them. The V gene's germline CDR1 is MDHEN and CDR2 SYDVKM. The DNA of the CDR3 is TGTGCCAGCAGTGAAGACAGCTACAATCAGCCCCAGCATTTT. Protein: CASSEDSYNQPQHF. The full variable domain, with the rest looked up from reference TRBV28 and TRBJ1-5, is DVKVTQSSRYLVKRTGEKVFLECVQDMDHENMFWYRQDPGLGLRLIYFSYDVKMKEKGDIPEGYSVSREKKERFSLILESASTNQTSMYLCASSEDSYNQPQHFGDGTRLSIL.

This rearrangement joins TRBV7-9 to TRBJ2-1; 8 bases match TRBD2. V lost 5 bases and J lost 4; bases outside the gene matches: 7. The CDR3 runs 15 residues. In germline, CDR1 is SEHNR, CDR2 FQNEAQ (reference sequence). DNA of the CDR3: TGTGCCAGCAGCCCGCCCGGGACTAGTTACAATGAGCAGTTCTTC. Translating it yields CASSPPGTSYNEQFF.

CDR3 protein: CASSLLAIIMNTEAFF. In DNA, the CDR3 is TGTGCCAGCAGCTTACTAGCGATAATAATGAACACTGAAGCTTTCTTT. The genes are TRBV7-9 and TRBJ1-1; no clear D. The CDR3 is 16 residues long. The V and J ends lost 2 bases and 0 bases respectively, with 13 bases between them. Germline loops: CDR1 SEHNR, CDR2 FQNEAQ (reference sequence).

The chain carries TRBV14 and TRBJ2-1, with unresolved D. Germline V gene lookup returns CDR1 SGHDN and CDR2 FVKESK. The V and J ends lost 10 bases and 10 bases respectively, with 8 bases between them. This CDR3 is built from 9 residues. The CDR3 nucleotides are TGTGCCATCCTAGAAGAGCAGTTCTTC. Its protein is CAILEEQFF. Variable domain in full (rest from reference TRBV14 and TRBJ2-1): EAGVTQFPSHSVIEKGQTVTLRCDPISGHDNLYWYRRVMGKEIKFLLHFVKESKQDESGMPNNRFLAERTGGTYSTLKVQPAELEDSGVYFCAILEEQFFGPGTRLTVL.

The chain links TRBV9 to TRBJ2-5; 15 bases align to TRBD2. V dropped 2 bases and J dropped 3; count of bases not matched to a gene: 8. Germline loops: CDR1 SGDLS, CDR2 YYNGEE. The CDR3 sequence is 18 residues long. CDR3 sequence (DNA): TGTGCCAGCAGCGTGGGACTAGCGGGAGGATTAGGAGAAGAGACCCAGTACTTC. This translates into CASSVGLAGGLGEETQYF. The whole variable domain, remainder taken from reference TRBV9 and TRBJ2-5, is DSGVTQTPKHLITATGQRVTLRCSPRSGDLSVYWYQQSLDQGLQFLIQYYNGEERAKGNILERFSAQQFPDLHSELNLSSLELGDSALYFCASSVGLAGGLGEETQYFGPGTRLLVL.

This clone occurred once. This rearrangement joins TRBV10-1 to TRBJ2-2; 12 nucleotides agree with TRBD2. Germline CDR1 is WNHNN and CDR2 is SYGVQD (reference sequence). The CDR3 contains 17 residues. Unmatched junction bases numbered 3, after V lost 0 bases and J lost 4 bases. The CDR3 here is CASSESLAGGVTGELFF. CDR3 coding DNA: TGCGCCAGCAGTGAGTCCCTAGCGGGAGGGGTCACCGGGGAGCTGTTTTTT.

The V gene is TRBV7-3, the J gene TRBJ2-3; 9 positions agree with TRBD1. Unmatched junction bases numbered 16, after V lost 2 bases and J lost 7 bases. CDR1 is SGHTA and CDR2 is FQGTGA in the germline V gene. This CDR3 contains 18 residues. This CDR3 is CASSLLPLTGTGFHTQYF. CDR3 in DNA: TGTGCCAGCAGCTTATTGCCCTTAACCGGGACAGGGTTTCATACGCAGTATTTT.